This T cell receptor (beta chain) was identified in a study of blood T cells in healthy people across ages. Whole-study context: Per every two T cells, about one barcoded beta molecule was captured by template switching.

CDR1 and CDR2 (germline): MNHNY, SVGAGI (reference sequence). Trimming shortened V by 4 bases and J by 4 bases, and 16 bases separated the two germline ends. CDR3 size: 16 residues. A second PCR of 7 to 11 cycles used a sample-barcoded 5' primer and a J-beta primer mix. Every cDNA molecule bore a tag from a template-switch adaptor containing 12 random nucleotides. TCRdb redid the calling of the 5' RACE reads with MiXCR, one entry per CDR3 protein. There are hundreds of thousands of distinct CDR3 sequences in the sample; about 53% occur only once, and approximately 40% lies in the top ten. Isolation yielded PBMCs, at least 6.5 million per sample, in every case.

This receptor was obtained from a man aged 55-75 years in good health. The sequencing input was blood. The chain has TRBV6-6 and TRBJ2-2; D may be TRBD1 (5 bases). CDR3 bases: TGTGCCAGCAGTTCGATCACGGGTAGGGGCACCGGGGAGCTGTTTTTT. It yields the protein CASSSITGRGTGELFF.